This T cell receptor (beta chain) was found in a study of shared clonotypes between healthy human individuals. Overall study findings and caveats: Represented diversity (both genetic and exposure-history) was limited by the small number of donors.

Germline values: CDR1 SGHVS, CDR2 FQNEAQ. Trimming stripped 3 bases from V and 1 base from J, with 9 bases between. The CDR3 contains 14 residues. Concerning this clone: Its antigen is as yet unknown.

TCRdb's table, derived via immunoSEQ multiplex PCR, lists solely in-frame clones and lacks some. The table records around 2,000,000 clones, around 96% of them present only once. The naive CD8 population came from CD45RO-negative cells selected for CCR7, without terminally differentiated effector memory CD45RA+ cells. The J gene is TRBJ1-2, the V gene TRBV7-8; maybe TRBD1 (5 bases). The origin of this receptor is a young man in good health. Source material: naive CD8+ T cells sorted from blood. CDR3 protein: CASSLEGINYGYTF. In nucleotides, the CDR3 is TGTGCCAGCAGCTTGGAGGGGATTAACTATGGCTACACCTTC.